These 3 T cell receptor beta chains came from one sample sequenced in a study of beta chain features in type 1 diabetes. Study findings and constraints: Within each of all four CD4+ subsets, Type 1 diabetes patients had TCRB CDR3s that were moderately but significantly shorter.

Antigen specificity for these receptors is unknown. Investigators reverse transcribed all isolated RNA, so they sequenced expressed TCRB transcripts. Assay: immunoSEQ multiplex PCR; the TCRdb copy retains only in-frame clones and omits some. The repertoire has 250,000 to 300,000 clones, approximately 25% of them found once; the top ten carry approximately 0.011%. The material sequenced was naive CD4+ T cells from blood. The receptors here all came from a woman aged 30 to 39 with type 1 diabetes.

This clone was detected only a few times. V gene TRBV7-9 combines with J gene TRBJ2-7, with 9 bases identical to TRBD1. The ends lost 5 bases at V and 4 bases at J; junction bases unmatched: 6. This CDR3 has 14 residues. Germline V gives CDR1 SEHNR, CDR2 FQNEAQ (reference sequence). CDR3 loop: CASSLRTGAYEQYF. The CDR3 DNA is TGTGCCAGCAGCCTCAGGACAGGGGCATACGAGCAGTACTTC.

This clone has only a few counts. This chain links TRBV28 with TRBJ2-5; maybe TRBD2 (6 bases). Trimming shortened V by 1 base and J by 5 bases, and 14 bases separated the two germline ends. The CDR3 totals 15 residues. Germline V gives CDR1 MDHEN, CDR2 SYDVKM. The CDR3 spells CASSLSGGSRETQYF. The CDR3 region has the DNA TGTGCCAGCAGTTTATCCGGGGGAAGCAGGGAGACCCAGTACTTC.

The chain is built from TRBV9 and TRBJ1-1; D is unresolved. V was trimmed by 0 bases and J by 11 bases, leaving 11 bases between them. Germline values: CDR1 SGDLS, CDR2 YYNGEE. The CDR3 is made up of 12 amino acids. The CDR3 sequence is CASSVVDGYAFF. CDR3 nucleotide sequence: TGTGCCAGCAGCGTAGTTGACGGGTATGCTTTCTTT.